The rows below give T cell receptor beta chains drawn from one sample of a study of beta chain features in type 1 diabetes. Repertoires were generated with immunoSEQ multiplex PCR, while TCRdb's copy carries only in-frame clones and drops some. The sample carries about 250,000 clones, approximately 14% recorded once. The sequenced sample was naive CD4+ T cells from blood. The receptors shown here come from a woman in her 40s in good health. The CDR3 runs from the conserved cysteine through the conserved F or W. Each record gives: V gene, J gene, CDR3 protein.

>TRBV18|TRBJ2-7
CASSPGTGSSYEQYF
>TRBV4-1|TRBJ1-1
CASSQLQGGNTEAFF
>TRBV7-2|TRBJ1-6
CASSPGQGANSPLHF
>TRBV10-3|TRBJ1-3
CAIRQGATGNTIYF
>TRBV18|TRBJ2-5
CASSPTARNGETQYF
>TRBV7-9|TRBJ1-5
CASSLGRGGDQPQHF
>TRBV7-9|TRBJ1-6
CASSPRDRANSPLHF
>TRBV25-1|TRBJ1-4
CASSPGQHPTNEKLFF
>TRBV29-1|TRBJ1-2
CSGTGSNYGYTF
>TRBV6-4|TRBJ1-2
CASSDSVSGNYGYTF
>TRBV7-2|NA
CASSPWRGGHEQYF
>TRBV5-4|TRBJ2-1
CASSLVGPDNEQFF
>TRBV14|TRBJ2-7
CASSLPGTGPYEQYF
>TRBV7-2|TRBJ1-1
CASSLVGGPGTEAFF
>TRBV9|TRBJ1-5
CASSATGNSNQPQHF
>TRBV5-6|TRBJ2-3
CASSLSGQVSHTADTQYF
>TRBV9|TRBJ2-5
CASSSRGSETQYF
>TRBV6-5|TRBJ1-1
CASSYFRVHTEAFF
>TRBV5-1|TRBJ2-5
CASSRQETQYF
>TRBV18|TRBJ1-3
CASSYDRAPGNTIYF
>TRBV2|TRBJ2-7
CASSTHRGNYEQYF
>TRBV5-4|TRBJ1-5
CASSLGGGNQPQHF
>TRBV5-1|TRBJ1-4
CASSPHTSDGTGNEKLFF
>TRBV9|TRBJ2-1
CASSVNRHPNEQFF
>TRBV5-1|TRBJ2-1
CASSLAWTSGGYEQFF
>TRBV7-8|TRBJ1-3
CASSFEGGRDTIYF
>TRBV7-9|TRBJ2-5
CASSLLAGGTQYF
>TRBV4-1|TRBJ1-1
CASSQPLNTEAFF
>TRBV7-2|TRBJ2-1
CASSLTGGARIEQFF
>TRBV6-5|TRBJ1-1
CASSYSAGLGTEAFF
>TRBV2|TRBJ2-7
CATQGRDEQYF
>TRBV5-4|TRBJ2-2
CASSVGGGGNLNTGELFF
>TRBV7-2|TRBJ2-7
CASSFYKGQGAEEQYF
>TRBV10-3|TRBJ2-1
CAIRAPASGDEQFF
>TRBV29-1|TRBJ2-3
CSVDGVVGGPTDTQYF
>TRBV11-1|TRBJ2-5
CASSLTTPNRGLSGTQYF
>TRBV10-2|TRBJ2-3
CASSEPSGGTDTQYF
>TRBV18|TRBJ1-5
CASSPTTGGGQPQHF
>TRBV6-1|TRBJ1-6
CATSPSRNSPLHF
>TRBV27|TRBJ2-5
CASSFSGGRQETQYF
>TRBV18|TRBJ2-7
CASSPVLLAGGSSYEQYF
>TRBV5-5|TRBJ1-5
CASLTGDEREPQHF
>TRBV19|TRBJ2-7
CASNRQASSYEQYF
>TRBV2|TRBJ2-3
CASSESGGWDTQYF
>TRBV5-4|TRBJ2-2
CASSSWTGTNTGELFF
>TRBV19|TRBJ2-5
CASSKIAGGPIQETQYF
>TRBV6-1|TRBJ1-6
CASSEAKPPLHF
>TRBV10-2|TRBJ1-6
CASSEPGFNSPLHF
>TRBV9|TRBJ2-3
CASSVAASGGANTQYF
>TRBV11-2|TRBJ1-2
CASSQLERGYTF